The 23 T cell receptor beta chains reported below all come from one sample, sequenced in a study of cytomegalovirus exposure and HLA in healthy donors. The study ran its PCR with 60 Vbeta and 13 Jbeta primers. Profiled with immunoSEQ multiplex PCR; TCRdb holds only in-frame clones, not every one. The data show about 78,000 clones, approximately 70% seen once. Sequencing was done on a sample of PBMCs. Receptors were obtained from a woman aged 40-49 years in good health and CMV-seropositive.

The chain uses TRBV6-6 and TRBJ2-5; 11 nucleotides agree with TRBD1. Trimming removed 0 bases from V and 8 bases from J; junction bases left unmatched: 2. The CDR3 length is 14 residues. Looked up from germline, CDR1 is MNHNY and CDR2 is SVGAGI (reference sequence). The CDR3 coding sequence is TGTGCCAGCAGTTACTCGGGACAGGGGGGAACCCAGTACTTC. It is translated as CASSYSGQGGTQYF.

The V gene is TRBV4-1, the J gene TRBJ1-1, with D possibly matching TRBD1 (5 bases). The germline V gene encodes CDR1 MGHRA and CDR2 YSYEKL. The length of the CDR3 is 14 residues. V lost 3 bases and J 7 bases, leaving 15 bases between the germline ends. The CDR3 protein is CASSHPSFDSEAFF. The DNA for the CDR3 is TGCGCCAGCAGCCACCCTTCCTTCGACAGTGAAGCTTTCTTT.

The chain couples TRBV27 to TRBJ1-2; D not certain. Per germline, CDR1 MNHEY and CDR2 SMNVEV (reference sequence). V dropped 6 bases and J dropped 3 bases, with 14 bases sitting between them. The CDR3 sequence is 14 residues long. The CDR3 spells CASRRGSRDYGYTF. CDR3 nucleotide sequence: TGTGCCAGCAGAAGAGGGAGCCGGGACTATGGCTACACCTTC.

The CDR3 DNA sequence: TGTGCCAGCAGCATAGACCCGGGTGGCTACACCTTC. Translated, it gives CASSIDPGGYTF. The J gene is TRBJ1-2, the V gene TRBV9, with D uncertain. From germline, CDR1 is SGDLS and CDR2 YYNGEE. CDR3 length: 12 amino acids. V shed 4 bases and J shed 7 bases, with 11 bases lying between them.

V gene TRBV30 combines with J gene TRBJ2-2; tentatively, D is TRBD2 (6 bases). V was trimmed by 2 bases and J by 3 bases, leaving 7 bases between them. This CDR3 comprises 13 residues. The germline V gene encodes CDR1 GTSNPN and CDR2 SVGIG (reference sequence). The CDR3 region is CAWSRRDTGELFF. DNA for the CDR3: TGTGCCTGGAGTCGGAGGGACACCGGGGAGCTGTTTTTT.

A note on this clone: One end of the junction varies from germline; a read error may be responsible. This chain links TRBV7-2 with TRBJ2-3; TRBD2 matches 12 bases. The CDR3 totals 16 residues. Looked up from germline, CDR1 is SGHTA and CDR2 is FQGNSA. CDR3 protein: CASRTSGDSSTDPQYF. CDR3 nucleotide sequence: TGTGCCAGTAGGACTAGCGGGGATTCTAGCACAGATCCGCAGTATTTT. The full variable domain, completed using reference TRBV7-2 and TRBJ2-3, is GAGVSQSPSNKVTEKGKDVELRCDPISGHTALYWYRQSLGQGLEFLIYFQGNSAPDKSGLPSDRFSAERTGGSVSTLTIQRTQQEDSAVYLCASRTSGDSSTDPQYFGPGTRLTVL.

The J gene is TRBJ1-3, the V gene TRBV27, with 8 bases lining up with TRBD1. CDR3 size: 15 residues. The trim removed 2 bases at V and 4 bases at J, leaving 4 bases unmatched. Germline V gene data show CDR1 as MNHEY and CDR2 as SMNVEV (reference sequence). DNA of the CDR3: TGTGCCAGCAGTTTAACCGGACAGGGCGGAAACACCATATATTTT. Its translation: CASSLTGQGGNTIYF.

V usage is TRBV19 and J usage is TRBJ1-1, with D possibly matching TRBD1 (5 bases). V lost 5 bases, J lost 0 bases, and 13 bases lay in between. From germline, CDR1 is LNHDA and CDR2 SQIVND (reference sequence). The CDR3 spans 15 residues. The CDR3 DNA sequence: TGTGCCAGTAGTGGGCTAGGGGATTTGAACACTGAAGCTTTCTTT. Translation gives CASSGLGDLNTEAFF.

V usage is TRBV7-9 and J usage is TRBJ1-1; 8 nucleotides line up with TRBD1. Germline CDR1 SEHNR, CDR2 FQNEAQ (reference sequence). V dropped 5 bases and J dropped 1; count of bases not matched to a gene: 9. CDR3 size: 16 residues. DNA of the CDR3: TGTGCCAGCAGCACTCGGACAGGGAGGACGAACACTGAAGCTTTCTTT. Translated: CASSTRTGRTNTEAFF.

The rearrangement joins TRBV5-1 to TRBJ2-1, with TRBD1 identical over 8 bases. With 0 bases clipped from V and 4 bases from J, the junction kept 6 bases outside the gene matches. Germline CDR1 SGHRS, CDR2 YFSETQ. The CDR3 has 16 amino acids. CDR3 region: CASSLGTGIGYNEQFF. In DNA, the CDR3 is TGCGCCAGCAGCTTGGGGACAGGGATTGGATACAATGAGCAGTTCTTC.

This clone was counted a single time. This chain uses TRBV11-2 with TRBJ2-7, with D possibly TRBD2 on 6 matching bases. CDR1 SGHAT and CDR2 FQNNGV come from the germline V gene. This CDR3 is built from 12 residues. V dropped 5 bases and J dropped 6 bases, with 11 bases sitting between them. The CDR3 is CASSPQGGEQYF. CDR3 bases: TGTGCCAGCAGCCCGCAGGGAGGCGAGCAGTACTTC.

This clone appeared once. In DNA, the CDR3 is TGTGCCAGCAGCGTAGGGGCGACAGGGTCCTACAATGAGCAGTTCTTC. This sequence encodes CASSVGATGSYNEQFF. V usage is TRBV7-9 and J usage is TRBJ2-1, with 7 bases lining up with TRBD1. Germline CDR1 SEHNR, CDR2 FQNEAQ (reference sequence). V was pared by 5 bases and J by 1 base, with 8 bases of the junction left unmatched. This CDR3 has 16 amino acids.

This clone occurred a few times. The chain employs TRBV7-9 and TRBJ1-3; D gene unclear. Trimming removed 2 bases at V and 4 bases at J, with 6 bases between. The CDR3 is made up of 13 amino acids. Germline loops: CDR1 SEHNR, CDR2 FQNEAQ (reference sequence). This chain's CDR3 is CASSLRKGNTIYF. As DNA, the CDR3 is TGTGCCAGCAGCTTACGTAAAGGAAACACCATATATTTT.

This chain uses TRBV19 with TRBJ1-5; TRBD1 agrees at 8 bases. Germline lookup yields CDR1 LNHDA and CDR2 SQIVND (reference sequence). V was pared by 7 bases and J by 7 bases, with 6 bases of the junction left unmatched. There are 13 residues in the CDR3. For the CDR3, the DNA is TGTGCCAGTACTCCAGGGGGCGGCCAGCCCCAGCATTTT. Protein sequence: CASTPGGGQPQHF. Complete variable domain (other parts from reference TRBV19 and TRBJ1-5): DGGITQSPKYLFRKEGQNVTLSCEQNLNHDAMYWYRQDPGQGLRLIYYSQIVNDFQKGDIAEGYSVSREKKESFPLTVTSAQKNPTAFYLCASTPGGGQPQHFGDGTRLSIL.

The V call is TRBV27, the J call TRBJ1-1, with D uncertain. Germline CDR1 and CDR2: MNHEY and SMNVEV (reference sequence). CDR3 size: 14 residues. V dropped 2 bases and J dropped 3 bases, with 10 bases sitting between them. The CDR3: CASSLHQAHTEAFF. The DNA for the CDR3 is TGTGCCAGCAGTTTACACCAGGCTCACACTGAAGCTTTCTTT.

CDR3: CASSLGTGNTIYF. CDR3 DNA sequence: TGCGCCAGCAGCTTGGGTACTGGAAACACCATATATTTT. The J gene is TRBJ1-3, the V gene TRBV5-1; D uncertain. V dropped 0 bases and J dropped 2 bases, with 3 bases sitting between them. The CDR3 runs to 13 residues. Germline CDR1 is SGHRS and CDR2 is YFSETQ.

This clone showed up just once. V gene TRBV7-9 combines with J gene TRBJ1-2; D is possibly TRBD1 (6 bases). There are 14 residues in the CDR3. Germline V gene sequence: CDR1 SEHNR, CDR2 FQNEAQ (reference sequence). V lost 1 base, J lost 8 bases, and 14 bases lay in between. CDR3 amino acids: CASSLGTDKIGYTF. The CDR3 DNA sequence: TGTGCCAGCAGCTTAGGGACAGACAAAATAGGCTACACCTTC.

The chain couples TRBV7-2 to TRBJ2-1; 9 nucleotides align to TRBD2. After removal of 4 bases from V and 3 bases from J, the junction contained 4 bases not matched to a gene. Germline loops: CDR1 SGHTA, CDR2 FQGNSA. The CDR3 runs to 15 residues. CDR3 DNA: TGTGCCAGCAGCTCGAGCGGGGGGAACTACAATGAGCAGTTCTTC. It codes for CASSSSGGNYNEQFF.

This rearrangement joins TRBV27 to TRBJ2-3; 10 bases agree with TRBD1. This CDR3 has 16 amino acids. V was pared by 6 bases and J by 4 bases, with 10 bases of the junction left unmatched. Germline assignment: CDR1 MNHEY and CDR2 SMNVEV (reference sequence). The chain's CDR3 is CASRKGDRGLSDTQYF. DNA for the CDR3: TGTGCCAGCAGAAAGGGGGACAGGGGATTATCAGATACGCAGTATTTT.

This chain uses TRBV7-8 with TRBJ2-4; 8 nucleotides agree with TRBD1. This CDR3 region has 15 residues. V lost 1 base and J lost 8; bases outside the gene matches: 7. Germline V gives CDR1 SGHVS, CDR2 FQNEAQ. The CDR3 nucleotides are TGTGCCAGCAGCTTAGGGCAGGGGGCGGTGGACATTCAGTACTTC. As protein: CASSLGQGAVDIQYF.

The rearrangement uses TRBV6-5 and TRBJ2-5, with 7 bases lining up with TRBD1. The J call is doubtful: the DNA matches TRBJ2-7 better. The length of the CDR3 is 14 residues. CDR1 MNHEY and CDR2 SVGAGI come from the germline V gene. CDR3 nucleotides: TGTGCCAGCAGCCAGACAGGGAACTCCTACGAGCAGTACTTC. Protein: CASSQTGNSYEQYF.

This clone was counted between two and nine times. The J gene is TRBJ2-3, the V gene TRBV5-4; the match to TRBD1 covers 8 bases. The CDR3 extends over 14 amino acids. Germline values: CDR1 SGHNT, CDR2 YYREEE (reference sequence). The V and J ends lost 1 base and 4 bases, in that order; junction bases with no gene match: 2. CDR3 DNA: TGTGCCAGCAGCTTGCAGGGGGCTGCAGATACGCAGTATTTT. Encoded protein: CASSLQGAADTQYF.

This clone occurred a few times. The CDR3 DNA reads TGCGCCAGCAGCCAAGTGCCGAGAGGAAACACCATATATTTT. Translated, it gives CASSQVPRGNTIYF. The chain has TRBV4-3 and TRBJ1-3, with D unresolved. The V gene lost 1 base and the J gene lost 4 bases, with 8 bases spanning the gap. Germline CDR1 and CDR2: LGHNA and YSLEER. The CDR3 sequence is 14 residues long.